Listed here is a single TCR beta chain. The antigen is unknown. Researchers sequenced unsorted PBMC DNA using ten immunoSEQ deep assay plates. Per the study methods: ImmunoSEQ sequences covered only the junction and lacked quality scores; filtering therefore differed. This table comes from immunoSEQ multiplex PCR, and its TCRdb copy is limited to in-frame clones, with some not included. V and J calls and clone size are as listed in that table; D and trimming were resolved from the DNA. The profile shows some 490,000 clones, approximately 81% of them singletons. The record originates from a study of shared clonotypes between healthy human individuals. CDR1 is ENHRY and CDR2 is SYGVKD in the germline V gene. V shed 8 bases, J shed 5 bases, and the junction held 8 bases outside the gene matches. The CDR3 consists of 13 residues. Study outcomes and limitations: The expectation was that sequencing depth would affect clonotype sharing among donors.

The origin of this receptor is a woman in her thirties or forties in good health. Some clones in this sample may be carry-over from other donors' samples. Sequencing input: PBMCs. This rearrangement joins TRBV10-3 to TRBJ1-2, with TRBD1 matching 7 bases. The CDR3, as DNA: TGTGCCATCCTGGGACAGTCATCTTATGGCTACACCTTC. Translation: CAILGQSSYGYTF.